The 8 T cell receptor beta chains below were found in one sample sequenced in a study of T cell responses to AZD1222 COVID-19 vaccine. The repertoire was sequenced with immunoSEQ multiplex PCR; TCRdb's copy has only in-frame clones and lacks some. The table shows some 120,000 clones, with approximately 86% occurring only once. Here the sequenced sample was peripheral blood, taken on day 0 of AZD1222 vaccination. These receptors came from an adult in good health.

The chain links TRBV2 to TRBJ2-3; a possible D gene is TRBD1 (5 bases). This CDR3 comprises 14 residues. The V gene lost 9 bases and the J gene lost 2 bases, with 15 bases spanning the gap. Germline CDR1 SNHLY, CDR2 FYNNEI. Here the CDR3 reads CASGPAGSTDTQYF. The CDR3 bases are TGTGCCAGTGGACCAGCAGGGTCCACAGATACGCAGTATTTT.

In its sample, this clone was seen once. This chain joins TRBV20-1 and TRBJ1-1; D ambiguous. CDR3 size: 11 residues. Germline V CDR1 and CDR2: DFQATT, SNEGSKA (reference sequence). V dropped 6 bases and J dropped 11 bases, with 16 bases sitting between them. The CDR3 loop is CSAGRTQAAFF. The DNA for the CDR3 is TGCAGTGCAGGCCGGACCCAAGCGGCTTTCTTT.

The chain recombines TRBV6-1 with TRBJ1-5; 11 bases fit TRBD1. Trimming took 3 bases from V and 0 from J; bases not matched to a gene: 7. The CDR3 is 18 amino acids. CDR1 is MNHNS and CDR2 is SASEGT in the germline V gene. CDR3 protein: CASSDLGTGGGSNQPQHF. CDR3 nucleotide sequence: TGTGCCAGCAGTGATCTAGGGACAGGGGGAGGTAGCAATCAGCCCCAGCATTTT.

This clone was detected only once. The chain recombines TRBV7-8 with TRBJ1-2; 8 nucleotides match TRBD1. CDR1 and CDR2 (germline): SGHVS, FQNEAQ. The V and J ends lost 1 base and 7 bases, in that order; junction bases with no gene match: 2. CDR3 size: 13 residues. CDR3 protein: CASSLEDRAGYTF. Written as DNA, the CDR3 is TGTGCCAGCAGCTTAGAGGACAGGGCTGGCTACACCTTC.

V usage is TRBV27 and J usage is TRBJ2-7, with D perhaps matching TRBD1 or TRBD2 (5 bases each). CDR1 is MNHEY, CDR2 SMNVEV, per germline (reference sequence). This CDR3 has 12 residues. Trimming left V 5 bases short and J 7 bases short, with 12 bases between. The CDR3 sequence is CASSHGEGEQYF. DNA of the CDR3: TGTGCCAGCAGTCATGGCGAGGGGGAGCAGTACTTC.

The rearrangement joins TRBV7-3 to TRBJ2-1; perhaps TRBD2 as D (6 bases). This CDR3 region has 16 residues. Trimming took off 1 base at V and 4 bases at J, with 14 bases between the two ends. Germline lookup yields CDR1 SGHTA and CDR2 FQGTGA. In nucleotides, the CDR3 is TGTGCCAGCAGCTTAAGTCCCGGGGGACCTTACAATGAGCAGTTCTTC. It yields the protein CASSLSPGGPYNEQFF.

The chain recombines TRBV7-9 with TRBJ2-7, with D unresolved. The CDR3 covers 13 residues. Trimming took off 1 base at V and 3 bases at J, with 7 bases between the two ends. Germline V gene lookup returns CDR1 SEHNR and CDR2 FQNEAQ (reference sequence). The CDR3 protein is CASSLGVVYEQYF. CDR3 DNA sequence: TGTGCCAGCAGCTTAGGGGTGGTCTACGAGCAGTACTTC.

The CDR3 DNA follows: TGCGCCAGCAGCCAAGGCCGCACCGGGGAGCTGTTTTTT. The encoded protein is CASSQGRTGELFF. The gene calls are TRBV4-3 and TRBJ2-2; D is undetermined. Germline V gene data show CDR1 as LGHNA and CDR2 as YSLEER. With 1 base removed from V and 4 bases from J, the gap between germline ends came to 4 bases. This CDR3 is 13 amino acids long.